This T cell receptor (beta chain) was sequenced during a study of technical replicates of blood from a handful of donors. Repertoires were generated with immunoSEQ multiplex PCR, while TCRdb's copy carries only in-frame clones and drops some. The repertoire holds tens of thousands of clones, with around 92% as singletons. This clonotype originated in a human donor in good health. Sequencing was done on a sample of T cells isolated from PBMCs.

The CDR3 nucleotides are TGCGCCAGCAGTCGGGAGAGGGAGCTCTCCTACGAGCAGTACTTC. Its protein product is CASSRERELSYEQYF. V usage is TRBV4-3 and J usage is TRBJ2-7; perhaps TRBD2 as D (6 bases). CDR1 is LGHNA and CDR2 is YSLEER in the germline V gene. CDR3 length: 15 amino acids. V lost 6 bases, J lost 0 bases, and 15 bases lay in between.